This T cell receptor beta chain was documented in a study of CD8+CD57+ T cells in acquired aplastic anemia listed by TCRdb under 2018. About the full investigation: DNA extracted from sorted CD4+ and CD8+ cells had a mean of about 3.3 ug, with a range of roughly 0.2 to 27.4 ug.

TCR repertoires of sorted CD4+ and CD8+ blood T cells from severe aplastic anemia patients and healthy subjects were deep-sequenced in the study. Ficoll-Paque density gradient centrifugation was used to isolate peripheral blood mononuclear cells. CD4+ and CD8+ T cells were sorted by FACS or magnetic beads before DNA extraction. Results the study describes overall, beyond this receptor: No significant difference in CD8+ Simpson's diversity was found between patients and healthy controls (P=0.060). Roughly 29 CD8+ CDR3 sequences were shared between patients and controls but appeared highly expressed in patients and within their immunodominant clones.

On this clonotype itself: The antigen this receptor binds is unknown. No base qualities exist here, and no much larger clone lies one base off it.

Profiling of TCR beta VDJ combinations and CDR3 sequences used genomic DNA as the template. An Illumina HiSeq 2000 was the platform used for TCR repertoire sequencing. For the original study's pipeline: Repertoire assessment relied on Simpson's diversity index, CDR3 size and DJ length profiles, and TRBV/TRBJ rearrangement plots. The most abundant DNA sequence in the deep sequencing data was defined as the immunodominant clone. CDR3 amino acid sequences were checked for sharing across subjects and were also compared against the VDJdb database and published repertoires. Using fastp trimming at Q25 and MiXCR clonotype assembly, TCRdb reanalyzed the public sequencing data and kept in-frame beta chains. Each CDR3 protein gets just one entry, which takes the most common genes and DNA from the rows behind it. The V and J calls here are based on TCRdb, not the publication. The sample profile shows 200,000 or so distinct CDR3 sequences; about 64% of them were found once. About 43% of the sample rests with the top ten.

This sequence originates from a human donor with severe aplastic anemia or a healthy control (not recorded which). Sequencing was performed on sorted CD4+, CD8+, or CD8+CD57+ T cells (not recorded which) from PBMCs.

Here the CDR3 is given as CAISESGLAGVGIQYF. The DNA reads as follows: TGTGCCATCAGTGAGTCCGGACTAGCGGGGGTGGGGATTCAGTACTTC. Here the chain combines TRBV10-3 and TRBJ2-4; 13 nucleotides in the junction match TRBD2. The germline V gene sets CDR1 to ENHRY and CDR2 to SYGVKD. Germline trimming: 0 bases from V, 10 bases from J; junction bases outside gene matches: 6. The CDR3, from cysteine to phenylalanine, totals 16 residues. The retained sequence is limited to the CDR3, 48 bases, with the frame set at the first base.